This TCR beta chain was identified during a study of Graves' ophthalmopathy and Graves' hyperthyroidism. The overall study: The term stable hyperthyroidism indicated an absence of ophthalmopathy within 18 months of follow-up. Points from the study as a whole: For predicting ophthalmopathy progression, the model had 55% to 71% sensitivity and roughly 72% specificity. Among expanded thyroid clonotypes above 0.001 frequency, most also occurred in blood.

Amplified TCR beta CDR3 regions were obtained using RNA transcripts as template. Investigators did first-round RT-PCR with HTBI primers, then second-round multiplex PCR. TCRdb reanalysed the multiplex PCR reads using MiXCR and keeps one entry per CDR3 protein. The table has around 1,000,000 distinct CDR3 sequences, about two fifths seen once; the top ten hold roughly 10%. If patients had other autoimmune diseases, uncontrolled infections, pregnancy or lactation, they were excluded. Turning to this clonotype: Its antigen is not identified.

This sequence was found in an adult man with Graves' hyperthyroidism. Sequenced: peripheral blood or thyroid tissue (not recorded which).

The CDR3 nucleotides read TGTGCCAGCAATGGACGACAGGGGCCGTCCACCGGGGAGCTGTTTTTT. Translation: CASNGRQGPSTGELFF. The V gene is TRBV25-1, the J gene TRBJ2-2, with 8 bases aligning to TRBD1. The junction had 11 bases not matched to a gene; V was cut back by 7 bases and J by 4 bases. The CDR3 loop spans 16 amino acids. The germline V gene encodes CDR1 MGHDK and CDR2 SYGVNS.